This TCR beta chain is from a study of blood T cell repertoires in COVID-19. J lost 5 bases, V lost 5 bases, and 7 bases had no gene match. The CDR3 has 15 amino acids. Per the germline V gene, CDR1 is SEHNR and CDR2 is FQNEAQ (reference sequence). Libraries were prepared by immunoSEQ multiplex PCR; TCRdb keeps only in-frame clonotypes and omits some of them. Here the sample spans 300,000 to 450,000 clones, around 87% being singletons. The sequenced sample was peripheral blood. This chain joins TRBV7-9 and TRBJ2-1, with TRBD1 identical over 9 bases. This sequence originates from a human donor in a cohort sampled during active COVID-19. This CDR3 is CASSLGTGLDNEQFF. The CDR3 nucleotides are TGTGCCAGCAGCCTAGGGACAGGGTTGGACAATGAGCAGTTCTTC. Drawing the rest from reference TRBV7-9 and TRBJ2-1, the complete variable domain is DTGVSQNPRHKITKRGQNVTFRCDPISEHNRLYWYRQTLGQGPEFLTYFQNEAQLEKSRLLSDRFSAERPKGSFSTLEIQRTEQGDSAMYLCASSLGTGLDNEQFFGPGTRLTVL.